This TCR beta chain came from a study of cytomegalovirus exposure and HLA in healthy donors. General study points: A list of approximately 160 TCR beta chains associated with cytomegalovirus was given. TRBV6-2, TRBV6-3 and other indistinguishable V segments were excluded.

With 3 bases removed from V and 13 bases from J, the gap between germline ends came to 24 bases. This CDR3 contains 15 residues. Germline CDR1 is LGHNA and CDR2 is YNFKEQ. Primers for the PCR totalled 60 Vbeta and 13 Jbeta. Per the study methods: Among the unique TCR beta chains that a later analysis counted, about 84 million in all, roughly 9.9 million were shared. Here immunoSEQ multiplex PCR was the method, and the copy in TCRdb shows in-frame clones only, minus some. V and J calls and clone size are given by that table; D and trimming were obtained from the DNA. The table lists 150,000 or so clones, 65% to 80% of them singletons. This clone appeared a few times. Its antigen is not identified. These donors, healthy bone marrow donors, were studied.

The chain employs TRBV4-2 and TRBJ1-2; D gene ambiguous. Specimen: PBMCs. The clonotype originates from a man younger than 35 in good health and CMV-seronegative. CDR3 sequence (DNA): TGTGCCAGCAGCCAGGATGGGGAGACGCATCAAAGAGGCACCTTC. Protein: CASSQDGETHQRGTF.